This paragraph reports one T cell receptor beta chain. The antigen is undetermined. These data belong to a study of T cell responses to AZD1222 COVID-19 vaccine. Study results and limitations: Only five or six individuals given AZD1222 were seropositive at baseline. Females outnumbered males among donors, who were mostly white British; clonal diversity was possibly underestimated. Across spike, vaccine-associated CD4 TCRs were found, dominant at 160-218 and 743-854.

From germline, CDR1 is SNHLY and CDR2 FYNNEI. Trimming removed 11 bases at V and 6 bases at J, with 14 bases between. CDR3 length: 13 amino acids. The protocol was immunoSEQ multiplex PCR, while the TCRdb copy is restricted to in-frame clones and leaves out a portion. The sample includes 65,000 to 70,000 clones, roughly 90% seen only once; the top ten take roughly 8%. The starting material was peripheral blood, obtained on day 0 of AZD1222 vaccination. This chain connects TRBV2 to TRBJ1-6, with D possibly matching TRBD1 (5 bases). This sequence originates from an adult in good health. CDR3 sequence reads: CAVERDSNSPLHF. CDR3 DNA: TGTGCCGTAGAGAGGGACTCTAATTCACCCCTCCACTTT. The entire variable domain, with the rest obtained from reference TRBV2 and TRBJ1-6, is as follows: EPEVTQTPSHQVTQMGQEVILRCVPISNHLYFYWYRQILGQKVEFLVSFYNNEISEKSEIFDDQFSVERPDGSNFTLKIRSTKLEDSAMYFCAVERDSNSPLHFGNGTRLTVT.